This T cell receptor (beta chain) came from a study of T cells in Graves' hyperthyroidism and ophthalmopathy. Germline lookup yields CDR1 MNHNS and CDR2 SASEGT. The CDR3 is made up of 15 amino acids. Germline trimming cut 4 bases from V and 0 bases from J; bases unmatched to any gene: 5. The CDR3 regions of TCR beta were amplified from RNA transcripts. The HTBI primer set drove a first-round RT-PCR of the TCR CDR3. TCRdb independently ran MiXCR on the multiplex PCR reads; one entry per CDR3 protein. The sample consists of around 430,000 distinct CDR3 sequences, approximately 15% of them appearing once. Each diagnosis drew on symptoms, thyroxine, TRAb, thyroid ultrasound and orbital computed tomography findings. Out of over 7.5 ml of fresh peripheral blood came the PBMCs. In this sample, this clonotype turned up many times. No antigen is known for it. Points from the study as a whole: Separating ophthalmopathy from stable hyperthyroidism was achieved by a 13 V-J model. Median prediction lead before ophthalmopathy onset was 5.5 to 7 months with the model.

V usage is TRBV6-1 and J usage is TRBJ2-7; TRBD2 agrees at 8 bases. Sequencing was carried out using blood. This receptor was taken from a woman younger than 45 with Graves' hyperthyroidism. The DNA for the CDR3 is TGTGCCAGCAGTGCTGGGGCGGGAGGCTCCTACGAGCAGTACTTC. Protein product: CASSAGAGGSYEQYF.